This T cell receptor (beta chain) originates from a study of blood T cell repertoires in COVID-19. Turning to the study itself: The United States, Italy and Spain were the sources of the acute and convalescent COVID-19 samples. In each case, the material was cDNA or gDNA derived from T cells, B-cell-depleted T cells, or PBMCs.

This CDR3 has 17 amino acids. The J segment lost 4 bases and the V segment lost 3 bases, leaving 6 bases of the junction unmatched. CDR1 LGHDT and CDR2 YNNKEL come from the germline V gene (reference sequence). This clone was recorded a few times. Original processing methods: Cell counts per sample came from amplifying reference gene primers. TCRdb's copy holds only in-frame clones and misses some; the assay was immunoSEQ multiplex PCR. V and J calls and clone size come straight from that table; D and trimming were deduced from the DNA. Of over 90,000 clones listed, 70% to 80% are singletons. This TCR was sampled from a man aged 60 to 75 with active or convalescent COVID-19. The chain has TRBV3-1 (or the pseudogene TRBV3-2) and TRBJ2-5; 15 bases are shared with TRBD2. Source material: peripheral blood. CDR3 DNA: TGTGCCAGCAGCCATGGACTAGCGGGAGGGCGTGGAGAGACCCAGTACTTC. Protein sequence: CASSHGLAGGRGETQYF.